Presented here are 20 T cell receptor beta chains from one specimen sequenced in a study of T-cell reconstitution after alpha-beta-depleted transplantation in children. As it was prepared, the TCRbeta library received unique molecular identifiers. In TCRdb, the PCR reads were re-called with MiXCR into one record per CDR3 protein. The sample shows approximately 400,000 distinct CDR3 sequences, approximately 11% of them seen only once. The specimen was PBMCs from the stem cell graft donor, collected from the stem cell graft. All receptors derive from a human donor who donated a stem cell graft to a child with acute myeloid leukemia.

This clonotype was counted ten times or more. The chain couples TRBV28 to TRBJ2-1; D unclear. Between the trimmed V and J ends, which lost 5 bases and 4 bases, there was a span of 18 bases. The CDR3 totals 16 residues. Germline values: CDR1 MDHEN, CDR2 SYDVKM. This CDR3 is CASSVGSAAAYNEQFF. In DNA form, the CDR3 reads TGTGCCAGCAGTGTGGGTTCGGCTGCAGCGTACAATGAGCAGTTCTTC.

This chain uses TRBV4-2 with TRBJ1-3, with TRBD1 matching 8 bases. The germline gives CDR1 LGHNA, CDR2 YNFKEQ. The V segment lost 5 bases and the J segment 2 bases; nucleotides outside the gene matches: 5. CDR3 length: 15 residues. This CDR3 reads CASSTTDRAGNTIYF. In nucleotides, the CDR3 is TGTGCCAGCAGCACCACGGACAGGGCTGGAAACACCATATATTTT.

This clonotype was detected only a few times. This sequence joins TRBV7-2 and TRBJ2-7; 10 bases fit TRBD2. CDR3 length: 15 residues. V shed 5 bases and J 5 bases; nucleotides not matched to a gene: 9. CDR1 is SGHTA, CDR2 FQGNSA, per germline. CDR3 sequence reads: CASSLGPGLANEQYF. The DNA of the CDR3 is TGTGCCAGCAGCCTAGGCCCGGGACTAGCGAACGAGCAGTACTTC.

This clonotype was seen more than once but under ten times. V is TRBV5-1 and J is TRBJ2-5; the match to TRBD1 covers 10 bases. The CDR3 covers 15 residues. Unmatched junction bases numbered 8, after V lost 4 bases and J lost 5 bases. Germline assignment: CDR1 SGHRS and CDR2 YFSETQ. CDR3 in DNA: TGCGCCAGCAGCCCAAGGACGGACAGGGGGGAGACCCAGTACTTC. It codes for CASSPRTDRGETQYF.

This clonotype showed up just a few times. The CDR3 reads CASSETRKGYTF. CDR3 DNA: TGTGCCAGCAGTGAAACGCGTAAAGGCTACACCTTC. J is TRBJ1-2 and V is TRBV2; D is unclear. The CDR3 consists of 12 residues. Trimming stripped 2 bases from V and 8 bases from J, with 9 bases between. Germline-derived CDR1 and CDR2 are SNHLY and FYNNEI.

This clonotype has a handful of counts. The V and J genes are TRBV7-2 and TRBJ2-5; D is unresolved. Trimming removed 3 bases from V and 5 bases from J, with 10 bases in between. This CDR3 is built from 13 residues. Germline V lookup: CDR1 SGHTA, CDR2 FQGNSA. CDR3 sequence reads: CASSFSYGETQYF. Written as DNA, the CDR3 is TGTGCCAGCAGCTTTTCATACGGGGAGACCCAGTACTTC. Full variable domain (remainder filled in from reference TRBV7-2 and TRBJ2-5): GAGVSQSPSNKVTEKGKDVELRCDPISGHTALYWYRQSLGQGLEFLIYFQGNSAPDKSGLPSDRFSAERTGGSVSTLTIQRTQQEDSAVYLCASSFSYGETQYFGPGTRLLVL.

This chain uses TRBV6-2 or TRBV6-3 with TRBJ2-7; D gene unclear. V was shortened by 2 bases and J by 2 bases, with 7 bases between the two germline ends. CDR1 and CDR2 from the germline V gene are MNHEY and SVGEGT. This CDR3 contains 13 residues. In DNA form, the CDR3 reads TGTGCCAGCAGTTACGGGCTAGCCTACGAGCAGTACTTC. It translates to CASSYGLAYEQYF.

The V gene is TRBV4-1, the J gene TRBJ1-3, with a possible D match to TRBD1 (6 bases). CDR1 MGHRA and CDR2 YSYEKL come from the germline V gene. There are 16 residues in the CDR3. V shed 2 bases and J shed 0 bases, with 11 bases lying between them. The CDR3, as DNA: TGCGCCAGCAGCCAAACCCTAGGGGGCTCTGGAAACACCATATATTTT. Translated: CASSQTLGGSGNTIYF.

This clonotype has only a few counts. This chain connects TRBV27 to TRBJ1-1, with D possibly TRBD1 on 5 matching bases. CDR3 size: 14 residues. Germline V lookup: CDR1 MNHEY, CDR2 SMNVEV (reference sequence). The V end was cut by 5 bases, the J end by 1 base, with 11 bases between. The CDR3 sequence: CASSRGVPNTEAFF. CDR3 sequence (DNA): TGTGCCAGCAGTCGGGGGGTGCCGAACACTGAAGCTTTCTTT.

This clonotype has a handful of counts. The chain couples TRBV5-1 to TRBJ2-2; 12 bases map to TRBD1. CDR1 and CDR2 from the germline V gene are SGHRS and YFSETQ. Trimming cost V 6 bases and J 3 bases; bases outside gene matches: 12. This CDR3 region has 18 residues. The CDR3 sequence is CASTHPQGQGADTGELFF. Here the CDR3 DNA reads TGCGCCAGCACCCACCCCCAGGGACAGGGGGCGGACACCGGGGAGCTGTTTTTT.

This clonotype was observed many times. V usage is TRBV29-1 and J usage is TRBJ2-1; 8 bases agree with TRBD1. The CDR3 contains 12 residues. Trimming cost V 4 bases and J 7 bases; bases outside gene matches: 3. Per germline, CDR1 SQVTM and CDR2 ANQGSEA. CDR3 amino acids: CSVARTGNEQFF. CDR3 nucleotides: TGCAGCGTTGCCCGGACAGGGAATGAGCAGTTCTTC.

This clonotype was observed at least ten times. This chain joins TRBV12-3 or TRBV12-4 and TRBJ1-1; no definite D call. The CDR3 is made up of 12 amino acids. V shed 2 bases and J shed 3 bases, with 4 bases lying between them. The chain's CDR3 is CASSLRYTEAFF. CDR3 DNA: TGTGCCAGCAGTTTAAGGTACACTGAAGCTTTCTTT.

As for this clonotype: At one boundary the junction diverges from the germline segment, which might be a read error. The rearrangement uses TRBV18 and TRBJ2-3, with a possible D match to TRBD2 (7 bases). The germline V gene has CDR1 KGHSH and CDR2 LQKENI. CDR3 length: 16 amino acids. This CDR3 is CASSPQWGGGTDTQYF. CDR3 in DNA: TGTGCCAGCTCCCCACAATGGGGGGGCGGCACAGATACGCAGTATTTT.

This clonotype was detected many times. The chain uses TRBV10-2 and TRBJ1-1, with TRBD1 matching over 7 bases. V lost 7 bases, J lost 1 base, and 6 bases stayed unmatched. The CDR3 runs 14 residues. The germline gives CDR1 WSHSY, CDR2 SAAADI. The CDR3 region has the DNA TGCGCCAGCACCGAGGACAGGAGGAACACTGAAGCTTTCTTT. Protein product: CASTEDRRNTEAFF.

J is TRBJ1-4 and V is TRBV18, with 9 bases that match TRBD1. From germline, CDR1 is KGHSH and CDR2 LQKENI. The trim removed 1 base at V and 6 bases at J, leaving 3 bases unmatched. This CDR3 spans 15 amino acids. The CDR3 DNA reads TGTGCCAGCTCACCACGGGACAGGGCTGATGAAAAACTGTTTTTT. It specifies CASSPRDRADEKLFF.

There are many counts of this clonotype. The chain uses TRBV5-1 and TRBJ1-1, with D uncertain. Germline lookup yields CDR1 SGHRS and CDR2 YFSETQ. The CDR3 is 13 amino acids. V gave up 2 bases and J gave up 1 base, with 6 bases separating them. The CDR3 is CASSFNRNTEAFF. The CDR3 nucleotides are TGCGCCAGCAGCTTTAACAGGAACACTGAAGCTTTCTTT.

At least ten counts were recorded for this clonotype. The chain recombines TRBV4-2 with TRBJ2-2, with 7 bases lining up with TRBD2. The CDR3 has 16 residues. CDR1 and CDR2 (germline): LGHNA, YNFKEQ. The ends lost 0 bases at V and 4 bases at J; junction bases unmatched: 5. CDR3 in DNA: TGTGCCAGCAGCCAAGAATGGGAGGGTGGCACCGGGGAGCTGTTTTTT. Translated: CASSQEWEGGTGELFF.

The chain couples TRBV5-4 to TRBJ2-7, with a tentative D call TRBD2 (6 bases). Germline CDR1 reads SGHNT; CDR2 reads YYREEE (reference sequence). CDR3 length equals 15 residues. The germline V and J ends were trimmed by 7 bases and 3 bases, with 20 bases remaining between them. In nucleotides, the CDR3 is TGTGCCAGCGGACGGGTTAGCGGAGTTTTCTACGAGCAGTACTTC. This gives the protein CASGRVSGVFYEQYF.

The table lists this clonotype with many counts. This chain links TRBV7-9 with TRBJ2-1; TRBD2 matches at 10 bases. The ends lost 5 bases at V and 5 bases at J; junction bases unmatched: 9. The CDR3 spans 16 residues. Per the germline V gene, CDR1 is SEHNR and CDR2 is FQNEAQ (reference sequence). The CDR3, as DNA: TGTGCCAGCAGCCCAAACCTAGCGGGAGTAGACAATGAGCAGTTCTTC. Encoded protein: CASSPNLAGVDNEQFF.

This clonotype was detected ten times or more. The V and J genes are TRBV5-6 and TRBJ1-6; D not resolved. CDR1 and CDR2 (germline): SGHDT, YYEEEE. V gave up 4 bases and J gave up 0 bases, with 14 bases separating them. CDR3 length equals 17 residues. Here the CDR3 reads CASSPGPSSSYNSPLHF. CDR3 DNA: TGTGCCAGCAGCCCGGGCCCTTCGAGCTCCTATAATTCACCCCTCCACTTT.